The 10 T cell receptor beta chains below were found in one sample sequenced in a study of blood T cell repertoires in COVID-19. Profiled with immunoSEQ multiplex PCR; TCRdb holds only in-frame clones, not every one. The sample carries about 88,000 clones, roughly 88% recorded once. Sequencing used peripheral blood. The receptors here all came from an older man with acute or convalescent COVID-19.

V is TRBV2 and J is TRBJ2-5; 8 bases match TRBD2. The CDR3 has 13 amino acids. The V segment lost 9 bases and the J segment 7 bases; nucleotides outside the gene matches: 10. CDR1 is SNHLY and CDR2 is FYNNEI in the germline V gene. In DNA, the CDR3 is TGTGCCAGTTTAGCGGGGTCTAAATGGACCCAGTACTTC. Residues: CASLAGSKWTQYF.

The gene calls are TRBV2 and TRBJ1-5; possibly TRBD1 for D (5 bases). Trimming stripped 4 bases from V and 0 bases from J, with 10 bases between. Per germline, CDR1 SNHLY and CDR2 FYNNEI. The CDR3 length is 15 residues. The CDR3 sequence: CASSVQVNSNQPQHF. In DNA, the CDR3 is TGTGCCAGCAGTGTACAGGTTAATAGCAATCAGCCCCAGCATTTT. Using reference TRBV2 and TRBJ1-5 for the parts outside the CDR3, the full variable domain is EPEVTQTPSHQVTQMGQEVILRCVPISNHLYFYWYRQILGQKVEFLVSFYNNEISEKSEIFDDQFSVERPDGSNFTLKIRSTKLEDSAMYFCASSVQVNSNQPQHFGDGTRLSIL.

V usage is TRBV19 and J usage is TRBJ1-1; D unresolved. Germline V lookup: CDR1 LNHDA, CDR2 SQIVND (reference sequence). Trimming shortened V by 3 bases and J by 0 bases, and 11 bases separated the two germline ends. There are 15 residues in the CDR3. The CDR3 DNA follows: TGTGCCAGTAGTATGGGTCAGGTTCTGAACACTGAAGCTTTCTTT. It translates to CASSMGQVLNTEAFF. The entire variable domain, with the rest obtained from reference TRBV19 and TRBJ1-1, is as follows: DGGITQSPKYLFRKEGQNVTLSCEQNLNHDAMYWYRQDPGQGLRLIYYSQIVNDFQKGDIAEGYSVSREKKESFPLTVTSAQKNPTAFYLCASSMGQVLNTEAFFGQGTRLTVV.

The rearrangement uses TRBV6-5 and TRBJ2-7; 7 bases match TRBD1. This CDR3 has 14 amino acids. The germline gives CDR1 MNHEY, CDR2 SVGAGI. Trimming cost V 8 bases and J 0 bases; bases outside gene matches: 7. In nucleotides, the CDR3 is TGTGCCAGCGGGGACAGATTCTACTCCTACGAGCAGTACTTC. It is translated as CASGDRFYSYEQYF.

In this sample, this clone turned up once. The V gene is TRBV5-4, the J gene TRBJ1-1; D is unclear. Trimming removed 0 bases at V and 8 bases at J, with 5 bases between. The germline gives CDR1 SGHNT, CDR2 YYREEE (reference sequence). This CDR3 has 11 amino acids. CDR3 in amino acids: CASSLGREAFF. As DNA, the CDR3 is TGTGCCAGCAGCTTGGGTAGAGAAGCTTTCTTT.

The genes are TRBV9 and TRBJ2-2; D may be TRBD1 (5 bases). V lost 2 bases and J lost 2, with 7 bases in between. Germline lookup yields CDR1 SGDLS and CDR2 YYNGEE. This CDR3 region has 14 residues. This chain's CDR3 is CASSVGANTGELFF. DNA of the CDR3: TGTGCCAGCAGCGTTGGGGCTAACACCGGGGAGCTGTTTTTT.

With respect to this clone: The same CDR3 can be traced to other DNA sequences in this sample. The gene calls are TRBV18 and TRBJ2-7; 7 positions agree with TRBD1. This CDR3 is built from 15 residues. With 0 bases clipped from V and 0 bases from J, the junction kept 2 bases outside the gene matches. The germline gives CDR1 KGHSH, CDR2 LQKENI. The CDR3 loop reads CASSPPTGSSYEQYF. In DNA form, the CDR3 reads TGTGCCAGCTCACCACCGACAGGGAGCTCCTACGAGCAGTACTTC.

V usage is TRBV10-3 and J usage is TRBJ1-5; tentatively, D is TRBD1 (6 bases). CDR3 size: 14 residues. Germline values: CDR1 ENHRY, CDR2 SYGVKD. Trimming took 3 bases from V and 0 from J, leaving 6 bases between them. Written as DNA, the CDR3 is TGTGCCATCAGTGAACAGGGTAGCAATCAGCCCCAGCATTTT. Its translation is CAISEQGSNQPQHF.

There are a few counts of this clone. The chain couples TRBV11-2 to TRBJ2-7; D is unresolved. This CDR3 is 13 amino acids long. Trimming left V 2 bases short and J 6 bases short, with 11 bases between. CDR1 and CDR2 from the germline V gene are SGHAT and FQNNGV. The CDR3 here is CASSLLGTGEQYF. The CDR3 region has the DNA TGTGCCAGCAGCTTACTCGGTACCGGCGAGCAGTACTTC.

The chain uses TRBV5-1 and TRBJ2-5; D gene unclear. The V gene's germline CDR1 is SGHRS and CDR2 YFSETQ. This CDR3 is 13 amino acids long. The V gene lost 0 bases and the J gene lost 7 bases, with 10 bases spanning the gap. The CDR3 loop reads CASSLELQRTQYF. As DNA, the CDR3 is TGCGCCAGCAGCTTGGAACTCCAACGGACCCAGTACTTC. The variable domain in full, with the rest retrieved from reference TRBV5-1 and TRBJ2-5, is KAGVTQTPRYLIKTRGQQVTLSCSPISGHRSVSWYQQTPGQGLQFLFEYFSETQRNKGNFPGRFSGRQFSNSRSEMNVSTLELGDSALYLCASSLELQRTQYFGPGTRLLVL.